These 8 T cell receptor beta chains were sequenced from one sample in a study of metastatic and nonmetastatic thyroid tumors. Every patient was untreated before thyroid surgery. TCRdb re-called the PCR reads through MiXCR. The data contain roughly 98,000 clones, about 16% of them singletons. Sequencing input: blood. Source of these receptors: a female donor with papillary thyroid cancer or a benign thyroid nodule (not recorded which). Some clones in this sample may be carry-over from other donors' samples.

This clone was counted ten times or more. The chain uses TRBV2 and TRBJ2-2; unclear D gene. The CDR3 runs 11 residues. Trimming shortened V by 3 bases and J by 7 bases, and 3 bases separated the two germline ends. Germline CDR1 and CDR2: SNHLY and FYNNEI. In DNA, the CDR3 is TGTGCCAGCAGTGAGTACGGGGAGCTGTTTTTT. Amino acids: CASSEYGELFF.

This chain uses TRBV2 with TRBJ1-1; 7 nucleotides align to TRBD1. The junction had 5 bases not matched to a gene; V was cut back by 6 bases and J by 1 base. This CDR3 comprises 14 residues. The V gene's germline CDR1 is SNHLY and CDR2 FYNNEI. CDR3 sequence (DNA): TGTGCCAGCAGGAACAGGGGAGAGAACACTGAAGCTTTCTTT. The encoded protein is CASRNRGENTEAFF. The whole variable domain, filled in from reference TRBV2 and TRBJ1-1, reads EPEVTQTPSHQVTQMGQEVILRCVPISNHLYFYWYRQILGQKVEFLVSFYNNEISEKSEIFDDQFSVERPDGSNFTLKIRSTKLEDSAMYFCASRNRGENTEAFFGQGTRLTVV.

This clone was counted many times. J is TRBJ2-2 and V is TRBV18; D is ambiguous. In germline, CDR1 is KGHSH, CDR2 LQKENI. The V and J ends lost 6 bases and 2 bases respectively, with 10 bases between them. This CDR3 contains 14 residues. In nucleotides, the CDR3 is TGTGCCAGCTCCCTACACAAAAACACCGGGGAGCTGTTTTTT. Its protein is CASSLHKNTGELFF.

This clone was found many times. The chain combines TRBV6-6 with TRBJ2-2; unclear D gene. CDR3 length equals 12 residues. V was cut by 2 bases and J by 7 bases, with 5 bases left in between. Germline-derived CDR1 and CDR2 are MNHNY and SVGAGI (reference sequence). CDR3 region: CASSYGVGELFF. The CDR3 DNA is TGTGCCAGCAGTTACGGTGTCGGGGAGCTGTTTTTT.

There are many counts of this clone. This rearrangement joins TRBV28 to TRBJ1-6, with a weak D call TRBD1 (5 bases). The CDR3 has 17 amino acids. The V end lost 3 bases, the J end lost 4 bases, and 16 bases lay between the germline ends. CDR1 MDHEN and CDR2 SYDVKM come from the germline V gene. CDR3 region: CASSFISGSGYNSPLHF. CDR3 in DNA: TGTGCCAGCAGTTTCATTTCGGGGTCAGGGTATAATTCACCCCTCCACTTT. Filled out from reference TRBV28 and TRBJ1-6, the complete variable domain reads DVKVTQSSRYLVKRTGEKVFLECVQDMDHENMFWYRQDPGLGLRLIYFSYDVKMKEKGDIPEGYSVSREKKERFSLILESASTNQTSMYLCASSFISGSGYNSPLHFGNGTRLTVT.

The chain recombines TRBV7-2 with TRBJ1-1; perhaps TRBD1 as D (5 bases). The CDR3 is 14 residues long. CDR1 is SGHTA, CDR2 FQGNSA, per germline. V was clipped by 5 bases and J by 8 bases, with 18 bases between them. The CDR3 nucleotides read TGTGCCAGCAGCCGTTCCGGGGGGATAGGCGAAGCTTTCTTT. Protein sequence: CASSRSGGIGEAFF.

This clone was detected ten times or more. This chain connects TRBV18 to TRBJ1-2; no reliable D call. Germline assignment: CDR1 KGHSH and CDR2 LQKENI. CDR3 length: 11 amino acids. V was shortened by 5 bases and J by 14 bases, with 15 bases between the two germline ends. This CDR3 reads CASSIDRVHTF. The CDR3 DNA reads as TGTGCCAGCTCAATCGACCGCGTGCATACCTTC.

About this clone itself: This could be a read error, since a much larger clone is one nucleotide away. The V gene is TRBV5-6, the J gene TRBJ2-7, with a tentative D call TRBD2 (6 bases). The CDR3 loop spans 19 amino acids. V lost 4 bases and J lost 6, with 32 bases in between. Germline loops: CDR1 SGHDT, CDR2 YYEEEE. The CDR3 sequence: CASSERATPVTRNWVEQYF. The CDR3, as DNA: TGTGCCAGCAGCGAGAGAGCTACGCCCGTGACTAGAAATTGGGTCGAGCAGTACTTC. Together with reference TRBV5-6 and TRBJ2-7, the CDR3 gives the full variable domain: DAGVTQSPTHLIKTRGQQVTLRCSPKSGHDTVSWYQQALGQGPQFIFQYYEEEERQRGNFPDRFSGHQFPNYSSELNVNALLLGDSALYLCASSERATPVTRNWVEQYFGPGTRLTVT.